The 30 T cell receptor beta chains below all came from one sample that was sequenced in a study of cytomegalovirus exposure and HLA in healthy donors. With 60 Vbeta and 13 Jbeta primers, the PCR was carried out. Using immunoSEQ multiplex PCR, the repertoire was profiled, and TCRdb retains in-frame clones only, with some absent. The sample records more than 200,000 clones, about 84% being singletons. The sequencing sample was made of PBMCs. These receptor sequences come from a human donor in good health.

The J gene is TRBJ2-7, the V gene TRBV4-1; 8 positions agree with TRBD1. The germline gives CDR1 MGHRA, CDR2 YSYEKL. CDR3 length: 15 residues. The V gene end was trimmed by 4 bases and the J gene end by 1 base; junction bases not matched to a gene: 6. The CDR3 loop is CASSPGTGFSYEQYF. The CDR3, as DNA: TGCGCCAGCAGCCCGGGGACAGGCTTTTCCTACGAGCAGTACTTC.

The V gene is TRBV28, the J gene TRBJ1-1, with 10 bases identical to TRBD1. J lost 10 bases, V lost 4 bases, and 18 bases had no gene match. The CDR3 is 17 amino acids. Germline CDR1 MDHEN, CDR2 SYDVKM. Here the CDR3 DNA reads TGTGCCAGCAGTTCCCCCACTGGACAGGGGGAAGTAAGAGGAGCTTTCTTT. As protein: CASSSPTGQGEVRGAFF. The variable domain in full, with the rest retrieved from reference TRBV28 and TRBJ1-1, is DVKVTQSSRYLVKRTGEKVFLECVQDMDHENMFWYRQDPGLGLRLIYFSYDVKMKEKGDIPEGYSVSREKKERFSLILESASTNQTSMYLCASSSPTGQGEVRGAFFGQGTRLTVV.

The chain employs TRBV10-2 and TRBJ2-1, with 8 bases that match TRBD1. V shed 3 bases, J shed 10 bases, and the junction held 5 bases outside the gene matches. Germline V CDR1 and CDR2: WSHSY, SAAADI. CDR3 length equals 13 residues. The CDR3 is CASSEVRGLEQFF. The CDR3 DNA sequence: TGCGCCAGCAGTGAAGTCAGGGGGCTAGAGCAGTTCTTC.

The rearrangement joins TRBV6-1 to TRBJ1-2; 7 nucleotides line up with TRBD1. Germline CDR1 and CDR2: MNHNS and SASEGT. V shed 4 bases and J 7 bases; nucleotides not matched to a gene: 6. The CDR3 runs 13 residues. CDR3 sequence reads: CASSVTGDLGYTF. As DNA, the CDR3 is TGTGCCAGCAGTGTAACAGGGGACCTTGGCTACACCTTC.

The gene calls are TRBV2 and TRBJ2-5; maybe TRBD1 (6 bases). With the DNA end fitting TRBJ2-7 better, the J assignment may be wrong. The CDR3 is 14 amino acids. CDR1 is SNHLY, CDR2 FYNNEI, per germline. The CDR3 DNA sequence: TGTGCCAGCAGTTTCGACAGGAGCTCCTACGAGCAGTACTTC. Amino acids: CASSFDRSSYEQYF.

J is TRBJ2-1 and V is TRBV7-8, with TRBD2 identical over 9 bases. The CDR3 has 18 residues. Germline V CDR1 and CDR2: SGHVS, FQNEAQ. With 1 base clipped from V and 4 bases from J, the junction kept 11 bases outside the gene matches. This CDR3 is CASSLGRIAGVAYNEQFF. CDR3 DNA: TGTGCCAGCAGCTTAGGCCGCATAGCGGGGGTCGCTTACAATGAGCAGTTCTTC.

The gene calls are TRBV29-1 and TRBJ2-5, with D maybe TRBD2 (6 bases). The CDR3 extends over 12 amino acids. Trimming took off 6 bases at V and 0 bases at J, with 8 bases between the two ends. CDR1 SQVTM and CDR2 ANQGSEA come from the germline V gene. The DNA for the CDR3 is TGCAGCGTCCGGGACTACCAAGAGACCCAGTACTTC. Its protein is CSVRDYQETQYF.

The chain has TRBV4-2 and TRBJ2-1, with 8 bases identical to TRBD2. With 4 bases clipped from V and 0 bases from J, the junction kept 8 bases outside the gene matches. Germline assignment: CDR1 LGHNA and CDR2 YNFKEQ. The CDR3 is 17 residues long. The CDR3 spells CASSPRTSMSSYNEQFF. The CDR3 DNA sequence: TGTGCCAGCAGCCCCAGGACTAGCATGAGCTCCTACAATGAGCAGTTCTTC.

The rearrangement joins TRBV6-6 to TRBJ2-5, with 9 bases lining up with TRBD1. Germline values: CDR1 MNHNY, CDR2 SVGAGI (reference sequence). The V gene end was trimmed by 6 bases and the J gene end by 4 bases; junction bases not matched to a gene: 6. The CDR3 contains 14 residues. This CDR3 is CASRGTGLRETQYF. CDR3 DNA: TGTGCCAGCAGAGGGACAGGGTTGCGAGAGACCCAGTACTTC.

V is TRBV4-1 and J is TRBJ1-5; D gene uncertain. Trimming stripped 3 bases from V and 3 bases from J, with 12 bases between. This CDR3 has 15 residues. From germline, CDR1 is MGHRA and CDR2 YSYEKL. CDR3 sequence reads: CASSQVWPHNQPQHF. The DNA for the CDR3 is TGCGCCAGCAGCCAGGTATGGCCCCACAATCAGCCCCAGCATTTT.

The genes are TRBV9 and TRBJ2-7; TRBD1 matches at 9 bases. Germline V gene lookup returns CDR1 SGDLS and CDR2 YYNGEE. CDR3 length equals 14 residues. V dropped 3 bases and J dropped 3; count of bases not matched to a gene: 4. The CDR3 nucleotides are TGTGCCAGCAGCGGACAGACAGGGGGCTACGAGCAGTACTTC. Translation gives CASSGQTGGYEQYF. Full variable domain (outside the CDR3, taken from reference TRBV9 and TRBJ2-7): DSGVTQTPKHLITATGQRVTLRCSPRSGDLSVYWYQQSLDQGLQFLIQYYNGEERAKGNILERFSAQQFPDLHSELNLSSLELGDSALYFCASSGQTGGYEQYFGPGTRLTVT.

The V gene is TRBV14, the J gene TRBJ1-2; 9 bases are a match to TRBD1. V gave up 2 bases and J gave up 2 bases; unmatched junction bases: 9. Germline CDR1 and CDR2: SGHDN and FVKESK. CDR3 length: 17 amino acids. The CDR3 spells CASSQLDRDRANYGYTF. The CDR3 DNA reads as TGTGCCAGCAGCCAATTAGACCGGGACAGGGCAAACTATGGCTACACCTTC.

This clone appeared a few times. The CDR3 bases are TGTGCCAGCAGCCGTTACACCGGGGAGCTGTTTTTT. Its translation: CASSRYTGELFF. The chain couples TRBV7-2 to TRBJ2-2; no clear D gene. Trimming cost V 5 bases and J 3 bases, with 4 bases left between them. The germline CDR1 and CDR2 sequences are SGHTA and FQGNSA. The CDR3 consists of 12 residues.

V usage is TRBV28 and J usage is TRBJ2-2, with 11 nucleotides matching TRBD2. Germline V gene sequence: CDR1 MDHEN, CDR2 SYDVKM. V lost 3 bases to trimming and J lost 3 bases; unmatched junction nucleotides: 9. The CDR3 covers 18 residues. The CDR3 here is CASSFGWRGLADTGELFF. The CDR3 nucleotides read TGTGCCAGCAGTTTCGGTTGGAGGGGACTAGCGGACACCGGGGAGCTGTTTTTT. Drawing the rest from reference TRBV28 and TRBJ2-2, the complete variable domain is DVKVTQSSRYLVKRTGEKVFLECVQDMDHENMFWYRQDPGLGLRLIYFSYDVKMKEKGDIPEGYSVSREKKERFSLILESASTNQTSMYLCASSFGWRGLADTGELFFGEGSRLTVL.

The chain combines TRBV12-5 with TRBJ2-4; TRBD2 is a possible D gene (5 bases). Germline values: CDR1 LGHNT, CDR2 FRNRAP. Trimming removed 3 bases at V and 5 bases at J, with 8 bases between. The CDR3 contains 13 residues. CDR3 DNA: TGTGCTAGTGGTTTATGGACTCAAAACATTCAGTACTTC. This translates into CASGLWTQNIQYF.

The CDR3 DNA is TGTGCCAGCAGCGTAGGTAGCGGGAGGGAGGAGACCCAGTACTTC. Its translation: CASSVGSGREETQYF. The J gene is TRBJ2-5, the V gene TRBV9, with 11 positions matching TRBD2. V was pared by 0 bases and J by 5 bases, with 3 bases of the junction left unmatched. Germline CDR1 reads SGDLS; CDR2 reads YYNGEE. CDR3 length equals 15 residues.

The rearrangement links TRBV28 to TRBJ2-3; TRBD2 aligns across 7 bases. Germline V gene sequence: CDR1 MDHEN, CDR2 SYDVKM. CDR3 length equals 19 residues. Trimming took 0 bases from V and 0 from J; bases not matched to a gene: 12. CDR3 bases: TGTGCCAGCAGTTTATGGAATACGGGAGGAAGGAAGAGCACAGATACGCAGTATTTT. Protein product: CASSLWNTGGRKSTDTQYF. The variable domain in full, with the rest retrieved from reference TRBV28 and TRBJ2-3, is DVKVTQSSRYLVKRTGEKVFLECVQDMDHENMFWYRQDPGLGLRLIYFSYDVKMKEKGDIPEGYSVSREKKERFSLILESASTNQTSMYLCASSLWNTGGRKSTDTQYFGPGTRLTVL.

The gene calls are TRBV4-2 and TRBJ2-7; 13 bases agree with TRBD2. Germline-derived CDR1 and CDR2 are LGHNA and YNFKEQ. CDR3 length: 16 amino acids. V was clipped by 3 bases and J by 6 bases; unmatched bases: 8. The CDR3 loop reads CASSQGTSGKEGEQYF. The CDR3 DNA sequence: TGTGCCAGCAGCCAGGGGACTAGCGGGAAAGAGGGCGAGCAGTACTTC.

This sequence joins TRBV7-2 and TRBJ2-2; weak D call: TRBD2 (7 bases). This CDR3 region has 16 residues. Trimming pared 4 bases from V and 5 bases from J, leaving 17 bases between. Germline CDR1 is SGHTA and CDR2 is FQGNSA. CDR3 sequence: CASSWGGRGRTGELFF. The CDR3 region has the DNA TGTGCCAGCAGCTGGGGGGGGCGGGGCAGGACCGGGGAGCTGTTTTTT.

This clone was found once. The J gene is TRBJ2-7, the V gene TRBV16, with a possible D match to TRBD2 (6 bases). V was cut by 4 bases and J by 7 bases, with 17 bases left in between. The CDR3 is made up of 14 amino acids. CDR1 is KGHSY and CDR2 is FQNENV in the germline V gene. DNA of the CDR3: TGTGCCAGCAGCCCCGGATTAGCTGGGGGGGAGCAGTACTTC. Its translation: CASSPGLAGGEQYF.

This chain links TRBV18 with TRBJ2-7, with TRBD1 identical over 8 bases. The junction had 3 bases not matched to a gene; V was cut back by 1 base and J by 1 base. Germline V gives CDR1 KGHSH, CDR2 LQKENI. The CDR3 is 15 amino acids. CDR3 sequence reads: CASSPRTGMSYEQYF. The CDR3 coding sequence is TGTGCCAGCTCACCACGGACAGGGATGTCCTACGAGCAGTACTTC.

The chain joins TRBV19 to TRBJ1-1; D unclear. V lost 5 bases to trimming and J lost 10 bases, with 17 bases between them. Germline CDR1 and CDR2: LNHDA and SQIVND (reference sequence). The length of the CDR3 is 13 residues. CDR3 in DNA: TGTGCCAGTAGTCGGGGAGAAGGTGATGGAGCTTTCTTT. Translated: CASSRGEGDGAFF.

V is TRBV4-1 and J is TRBJ2-7; unclear D gene. Germline CDR1 is MGHRA and CDR2 is YSYEKL. V lost 4 bases and J lost 3, with 4 bases in between. The CDR3 contains 11 residues. CDR3 in amino acids: CASSRGYEQYF. Here the CDR3 DNA reads TGCGCCAGCAGCCGAGGCTACGAGCAGTACTTC.

This chain joins TRBV27 and TRBJ2-3, with no clear D. Trimming stripped 4 bases from V and 0 bases from J, with 8 bases between. Germline V CDR1 and CDR2: MNHEY, SMNVEV (reference sequence). This CDR3 spans 14 amino acids. This CDR3 is CASSSSLSTDTQYF. DNA of the CDR3: TGTGCCAGCAGTTCGTCGTTGAGCACAGATACGCAGTATTTT.

This clone showed up just once. The chain joins TRBV5-1 to TRBJ2-5; 8 bases fit TRBD1. CDR3 length: 13 residues. The germline CDR1 and CDR2 sequences are SGHRS and YFSETQ. V was pared by 4 bases and J by 5 bases, with 4 bases of the junction left unmatched. The CDR3 loop is CASSKTGVETQYF. CDR3 in DNA: TGCGCCAGCAGCAAGACAGGGGTTGAGACCCAGTACTTC.

The rearrangement uses TRBV7-2 and TRBJ2-1; D gene unclear. This CDR3 spans 14 amino acids. The germline V gene has CDR1 SGHTA and CDR2 FQGNSA. V was cut by 0 bases and J by 4 bases, with 7 bases left in between. Written as DNA, the CDR3 is TGTGCCAGCAGCTTAGCGGGCAGGTACAATGAGCAGTTCTTC. Amino acids: CASSLAGRYNEQFF. Looking up the rest from reference TRBV7-2 and TRBJ2-1 gives the full variable domain: GAGVSQSPSNKVTEKGKDVELRCDPISGHTALYWYRQSLGQGLEFLIYFQGNSAPDKSGLPSDRFSAERTGGSVSTLTIQRTQQEDSAVYLCASSLAGRYNEQFFGPGTRLTVL.

The genes are TRBV30 and TRBJ1-2; D remains ambiguous. The germline V gene has CDR1 GTSNPN and CDR2 SVGIG (reference sequence). CDR3 length: 14 amino acids. V was shortened by 2 bases and J by 0 bases, with 10 bases between the two germline ends. Written as DNA, the CDR3 is TGTGCCTGGAGTTCTGGGAGAGCTAACTATGGCTACACCTTC. Translated: CAWSSGRANYGYTF.

The rearrangement joins TRBV9 to TRBJ2-3; 7 nucleotides align to TRBD2. From germline, CDR1 is SGDLS and CDR2 YYNGEE. V trimming: 0 bases; J trimming: 1 base; junction bases outside the gene matches: 5. The CDR3 contains 16 residues. The CDR3 coding sequence is TGTGCCAGCAGCGTAGGGGGGGGTCAACGCACAGATACGCAGTATTTT. Protein product: CASSVGGGQRTDTQYF.

The V call is TRBV19, the J call TRBJ1-1; 9 bases align to TRBD1. This CDR3 region has 15 residues. The J segment lost 4 bases and the V segment lost 6 bases, leaving 9 bases of the junction unmatched. CDR1 is LNHDA, CDR2 SQIVND, per germline (reference sequence). CDR3 region: CASSPLSTGGTEAFF. The CDR3, as DNA: TGTGCCAGTAGCCCACTTTCGACAGGGGGCACTGAAGCTTTCTTT.

The chain joins TRBV25-1 to TRBJ2-7; 10 bases are a match to TRBD1. Per germline, CDR1 MGHDK and CDR2 SYGVNS. V was clipped by 3 bases and J by 7 bases; unmatched bases: 6. The CDR3 loop spans 14 amino acids. CDR3 sequence: CASSDGTGEWEQYF. The CDR3 bases are TGTGCCAGCAGTGACGGGACAGGGGAATGGGAGCAGTACTTC.